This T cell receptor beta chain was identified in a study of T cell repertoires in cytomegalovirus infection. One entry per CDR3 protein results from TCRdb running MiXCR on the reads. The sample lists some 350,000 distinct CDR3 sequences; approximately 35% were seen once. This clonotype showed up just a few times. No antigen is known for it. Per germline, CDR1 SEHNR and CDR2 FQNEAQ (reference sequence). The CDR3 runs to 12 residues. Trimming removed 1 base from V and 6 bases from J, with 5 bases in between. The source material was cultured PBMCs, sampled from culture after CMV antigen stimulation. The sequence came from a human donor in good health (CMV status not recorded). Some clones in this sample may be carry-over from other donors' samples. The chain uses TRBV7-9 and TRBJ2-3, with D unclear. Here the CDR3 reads CASSLGWDTQYF. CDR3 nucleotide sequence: TGTGCCAGCAGCTTAGGTTGGGATACGCAGTATTTT.